Sequencing of this T cell receptor beta chain was carried out in a study of patients and donors after allogeneic stem cell transplantation. This clonotype was counted only a few times. One entry per CDR3 protein results from TCRdb running MiXCR on the RT-PCR reads. The sample includes some 880,000 distinct CDR3 sequences, under 20% of them seen just once. The sequenced sample was blood, either unsorted or a sorted T cell fraction (not recorded which). This TCR was recovered from a human donor who was either an allogeneic HSCT recipient or a stem cell or donor lymphocyte infusion donor (not recorded which). It is not recorded whose cells these are; they may come from a transplant donor.

This CDR3 reads CAWSYMGAEAFF. In DNA form, the CDR3 reads TGTGCCTGGAGTTACATGGGGGCTGAAGCTTTCTTT. This chain uses TRBV30 with TRBJ1-1, with D maybe TRBD1 (5 bases). Trimming removed 2 bases from V and 6 bases from J, with 10 bases in between. CDR3 length: 12 residues. Germline CDR1 reads GTSNPN; CDR2 reads SVGIG (reference sequence).